The sequence of this TCR beta chain was determined in a study of T cell repertoires in cytomegalovirus infection. Across the study: CMV infection plus the matching HLA type was flagged by public TCR beta signatures.

This clonotype has a handful of counts. TCRdb processed the reads anew with MiXCR; each CDR3 protein has one entry. The sample includes approximately 500,000 distinct CDR3 sequences, approximately 17% of them seen just once. The CDR3 totals 19 residues. Germline V CDR1 and CDR2: MGHDK, SYGVNS. Trimming left V 6 bases short and J 0 bases short, with 21 bases between. The source material was CD8+ T cells from PBMCs. This TCR was recovered from a human donor in good health (CMV status not recorded). Some clones in this sample may be carry-over from other donors' samples. V usage is TRBV25-1 and J usage is TRBJ2-6; TRBD2 is a possible D gene (6 bases). The CDR3 region has the DNA TGTGCCAGCAGCAATTGGGAGGTGATCGGTAGCTCTGGGGCCAACGTCCTGACTTTC. Protein sequence: CASSNWEVIGSSGANVLTF.